A selection of T cell receptor beta chains follows, all from one sample in a study of cytomegalovirus exposure and HLA in healthy donors. The protocol was immunoSEQ multiplex PCR, while the TCRdb copy is restricted to in-frame clones and leaves out a portion. In the table there are 60,000 to 75,000 clones, 55% to 75% of which are singletons. What was sequenced was PBMCs. These receptors originate from a woman aged 40 to 55 in good health and CMV-seropositive. The CDR3 runs from the conserved cysteine through the conserved F or W. Each record gives: J gene, V gene, CDR3 protein.

TRBJ1-5	TRBV4-1	CASSLPRF
TRBJ2-6	TRBV5-1	CASSVRGALANVLTF
TRBJ2-5	TRBV7-8	CASSSPSGGKETQYF
TRBJ2-5	TRBV5-1	CASSGGGGDGETQYF
TRBJ1-1	TRBV7-2	CASSWGQGRREAFF
TRBJ1-2	TRBV6-1	CASRSGDYGYTF
TRBJ1-2	TRBV7-9	CASSLGSGRMGQAAGYTF
TRBJ1-2	TRBV7-9	CASSTYGTGGRGYTF
TRBJ1-2	TRBV18	CASSRPIPGQGPVNYGYTF
TRBJ2-4	TRBV10-3	CAISDPSGVAKNIQYF
TRBJ2-5	TRBV6-5	CASRLSQETQYF
TRBJ1-2	TRBV6-5	CASRTTGRDYGYTF
TRBJ1-3	TRBV12-5	CASGTGNTIYF
TRBJ2-3	TRBV5-4	CASTPGWDTDTQYF
TRBJ2-3	TRBV5-1	CASSLQGGSDTQYF
TRBJ2-7	TRBV11-3	CASSRGTAGSYEQYF
TRBJ2-1	TRBV6-6	CASSPQLARQQFF
TRBJ1-2	TRBV6-6	CASTQRATGHYGYTF
TRBJ2-7	TRBV7-9	CASSFLRGRGEQYF
TRBJ2-1	TRBV11-3	CASSFHGTLNEQFF
TRBJ2-7	TRBV6-1	CASSENEGMYEQYF
TRBJ2-5	TRBV7-2	CASSQGPRGDRETQYF
TRBJ1-2	TRBV5-4	CASSSRTGALYGYTF
TRBJ1-1	TRBV20-1	CSAPRGRKAFF
TRBJ1-5	TRBV7-9	CASSPPPRGGINQPQHF
TRBJ1-4	TRBV28	CASSSPGTGEKLFF
TRBJ2-1	TRBV6-5	CASSYSAGVGGEQFF
TRBJ1-1	TRBV9	CASSYQGAAEAFF
TRBJ1-5	TRBV19	CASSKGKFNQPQHF
TRBJ2-2	TRBV5-4	CASSPLGGPLSGELFF
TRBJ2-3	TRBV6-1	CASSEEPSSTDTQYF
TRBJ2-3	TRBV9	CASSELGGLASSSTDTQYF
TRBJ1-1	TRBV2	CASRLDRNTEAFF
TRBJ2-7	TRBV29-1	CSVVVSGRWNEQYF
TRBJ2-5	TRBV2	CASSGSGGARETQYF
TRBJ1-2	TRBV19	CASGTYYGYTF
TRBJ1-2	TRBV5-4	CASSLNGERGNGYTF
TRBJ1-3	TRBV2	CASSLNSGNTIYF
TRBJ1-5	TRBV7-6	CASSLAGRGYSNQPQHF
TRBJ1-2	TRBV19	CASSIGSGGYGYTF
TRBJ1-2	TRBV5-1	CASSLDSEGAYGYTF
TRBJ2-1	TRBV2	CASVGLAGGQSYNEQFF
TRBJ1-1	TRBV9	CASNDGGEGTEAFF
TRBJ1-5	TRBV21-1	CASTSPPGARQPQHF
TRBJ1-1	TRBV29-1	CSVETYTEAFF
TRBJ2-2	TRBV7-3	CASSARDSLTGELFF
TRBJ2-1	TRBV5-1	CASSLAGTSGYNEQFF
TRBJ2-3	TRBV5-1	CASSMGLDADTQYF
TRBJ1-2	TRBV6-1	CASSELSGSGKRGYTF